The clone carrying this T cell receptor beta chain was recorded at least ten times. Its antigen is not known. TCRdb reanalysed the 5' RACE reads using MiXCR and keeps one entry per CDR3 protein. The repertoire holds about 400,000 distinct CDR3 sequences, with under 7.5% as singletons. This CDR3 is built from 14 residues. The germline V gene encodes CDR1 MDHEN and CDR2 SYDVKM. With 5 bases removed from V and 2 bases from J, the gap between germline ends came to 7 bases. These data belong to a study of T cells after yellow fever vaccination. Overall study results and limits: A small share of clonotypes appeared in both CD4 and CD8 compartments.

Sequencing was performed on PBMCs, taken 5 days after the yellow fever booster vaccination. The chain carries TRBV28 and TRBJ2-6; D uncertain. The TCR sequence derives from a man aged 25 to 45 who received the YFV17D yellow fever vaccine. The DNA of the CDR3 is TGTGCCAGCAGTCTCCCCCCTGGGGCCAACGTCCTGACTTTC. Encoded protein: CASSLPPGANVLTF.